This TCR beta chain was identified during a study of blood T cell repertoires in COVID-19. In the study overall: Acute and convalescent COVID-19 samples came from the United States, Italy and Spain. PBMCs, B-cell-depleted T cells, or T cells provided the cDNA or gDNA that made up the material.

This table comes from immunoSEQ multiplex PCR, and its TCRdb copy is limited to in-frame clones, with some not included. The top ten clones hold roughly a third of a sample with around 100,000 clones, around four fifths of them seen once. This clone was seen only a few times. The ends lost 1 base at V and 0 bases at J; junction bases unmatched: 8. The CDR3 length is 19 residues. CDR1 and CDR2 (germline): MGHRA, YSYEKL. The clonotype originates from a man aged 70 or older with active or convalescent COVID-19. The chain recombines TRBV4-1 with TRBJ1-5; 11 bases map to TRBD1. The sequenced sample was peripheral blood. This CDR3 is CASSQAPDRGQYSNQPQHF. The CDR3 nucleotides read TGCGCCAGCAGCCAAGCCCCGGACAGGGGGCAATATAGCAATCAGCCCCAGCATTTT.